Sequencing of this T cell receptor beta chain was carried out in a study of blood T cell repertoires in COVID-19 (dated by TCRdb to 2020 to 2021). Background for the entire study: The collaborator samples originated in the United States, Italy and Spain and spanned the acute and convalescent phases of COVID-19. The prospective study material was composed of cDNA or gDNA derived from T cells, B-cell-depleted T cells, or PBMCs. Deeply sampled blood TCRbeta repertoires from subjects exposed to, actively infected with, or recovered from COVID-19 were included in the dataset. The repertoires were released in a freely available public database meant as a resource for research on the immune response to SARS-CoV-2. The samples were drawn from two sources: the first 160 participants of the ongoing ImmuneRACE study, and 1,254 subjects contributed by 6 global collaborators. A de-identified subject ID, COVID-19 status, age in years and sex were almost always included in the sample metadata. Where available, HLA class I and class II types were obtained from metadata supplied by the sample provider rather than from assay-based typing. Beyond this particular receptor, the publication reports: Clinical and demographic metadata were provided uncurated, with the amount varying by source and participant.

TCRbeta CDR3 regions were amplified from genomic DNA using the immunoSEQ Assay, a bias-controlled multiplex PCR. Turning to the authors' computational methods: Nucleated cell counts per sample were estimated from amplification of reference gene primers within the assay. Sequence reads were collapsed and filtered to measure the absolute abundance of every unique TCRbeta CDR3 rearrangement. For each sample, productive Simpson clonality was calculated by taking the square root of Simpson's diversity index across productive rearrangements. TCRdb carries this immuneACCESS record with in-frame sequences only. Its versions omit some clonotypes, under half of them owing to an unresolved V gene in the studies checked, with the rest unexplained. V, J and clone size are taken as reported in that table, and D and trimming were inferred from the DNA itself. The sample yields about 120,000 clones; more than 60% were counted once. The ten biggest clones cover approximately 2.5% of the sample.

Each collaborating institution followed its own protocols to collect whole blood in K2EDTA tubes. For TCRbeta analysis, collaborator samples were shipped as frozen whole blood, as isolated PBMCs, or as DNA extracted from either sample type. Turning to this clone: It lacks a known antigen. No base quality values were provided; no much bigger clone lies one nucleotide off. Other DNA sequences in this sample translate to the same CDR3.

The sample was peripheral blood. The clonotype was recovered from a man in his 70s with acute or convalescent COVID-19.

The nucleotide sequence is given as TGTGCCAGCAGCTCACCGGGACTCGCGGGGGGGGGCCCCCGCTCCAGCACAGATACGCAGTATTTT. Its product reads: CASSSPGLAGGGPRSSTDTQYF. This chain is built from TRBV7-8 and TRBJ2-3, and 9 junction bases match TRBD2. The junction shows trimming of 4 bases on V and 0 bases on J, and the gene matches do not reach 23 bases of it. The CDR3 covers 22 residues, taking in both the cysteine and the phenylalanine. Only CDR3 DNA is held: 66 bases, read in frame from base 1. The germline V gene supplies CDR1 SGHVS and CDR2 FQNEAQ.